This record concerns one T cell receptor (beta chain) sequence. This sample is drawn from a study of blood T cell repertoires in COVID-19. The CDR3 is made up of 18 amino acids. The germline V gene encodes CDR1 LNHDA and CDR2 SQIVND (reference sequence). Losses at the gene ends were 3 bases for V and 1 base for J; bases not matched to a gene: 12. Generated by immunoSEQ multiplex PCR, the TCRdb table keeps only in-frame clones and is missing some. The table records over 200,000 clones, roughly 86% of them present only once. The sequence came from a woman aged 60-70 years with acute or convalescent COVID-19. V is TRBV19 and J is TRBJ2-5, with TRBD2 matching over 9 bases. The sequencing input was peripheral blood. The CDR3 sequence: CASSIGSGGMRGQETQYF. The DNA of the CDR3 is TGTGCCAGTAGTATTGGGAGCGGGGGGATGCGGGGCCAAGAGACCCAGTACTTC. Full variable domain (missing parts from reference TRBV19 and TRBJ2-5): DGGITQSPKYLFRKEGQNVTLSCEQNLNHDAMYWYRQDPGQGLRLIYYSQIVNDFQKGDIAEGYSVSREKKESFPLTVTSAQKNPTAFYLCASSIGSGGMRGQETQYFGPGTRLLVL.